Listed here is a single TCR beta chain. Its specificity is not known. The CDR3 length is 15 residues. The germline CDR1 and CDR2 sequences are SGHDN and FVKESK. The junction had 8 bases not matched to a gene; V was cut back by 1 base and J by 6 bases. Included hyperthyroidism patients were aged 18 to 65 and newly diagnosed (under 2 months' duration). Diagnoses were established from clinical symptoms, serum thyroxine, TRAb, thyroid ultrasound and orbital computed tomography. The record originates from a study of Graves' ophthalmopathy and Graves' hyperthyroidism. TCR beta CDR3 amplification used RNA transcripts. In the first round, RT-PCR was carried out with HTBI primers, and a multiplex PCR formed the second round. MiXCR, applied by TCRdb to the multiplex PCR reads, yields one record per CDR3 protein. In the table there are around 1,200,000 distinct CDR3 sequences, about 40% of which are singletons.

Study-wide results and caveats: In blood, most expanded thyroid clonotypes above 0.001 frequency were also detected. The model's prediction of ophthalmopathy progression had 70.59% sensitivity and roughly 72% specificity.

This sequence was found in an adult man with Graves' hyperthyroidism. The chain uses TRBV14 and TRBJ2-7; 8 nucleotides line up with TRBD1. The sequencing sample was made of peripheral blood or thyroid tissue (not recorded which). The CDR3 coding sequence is TGTGCCAGCAGCCAAGTCGGACAGGGTCGTCGCGAGCAGTACTTC. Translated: CASSQVGQGRREQYF.